The T cell receptor (beta chain) described here comes from a study of metastatic and nonmetastatic thyroid tumors. Study-wide findings and caveats: TCR beta diversity was reportedly significantly higher in malignant thyroid tumors than benign nodules, in blood and tumor.

Per the original methods: Differences in CDR3 between clinicopathological groups were drawn on to build a classifier intended to discriminate distant-metastatic papillary thyroid cancer patients. TCRdb re-called clones from the PCR reads using MiXCR. TCRdb, not the authors, supplied the V and J calls. Of some 31,000 clones in the sample, 4% were seen once. Patients had received no treatment of any kind before thyroid surgery. This CDR3 has 14 residues. V was clipped by 6 bases and J by 10 bases, with 19 bases between them. Germline V gene lookup returns CDR1 MNHNS and CDR2 SASEGT. This clone was counted many times. Its target is not known.

This clonotype was sampled from a female donor with papillary thyroid cancer or a benign thyroid nodule (not recorded which). Some clones in this sample may be carry-over from other donors' samples. The V and J genes are TRBV6-1 and TRBJ2-1, with D possibly being TRBD2 (7 bases). Material for sequencing was blood. DNA for the CDR3: TGTGCCAGCAGGGCGGGGGCGGGATCTAGAGAGCAGTTCTTC. Translated: CASRAGAGSREQFF.